This T cell receptor (beta chain) stems from a study of neurological immune-mediated disorders. Whole-study results and caveats: The most TCR clonal expansion was seen in HTLV-1-associated myelopathy, whereas the least was seen in multiple sclerosis, below the level in healthy controls. TCR-beta repertoires seemed private in all groups, with no expanded CDR3 amino acid sequences shared.

This clonotype showed up many times. The target antigen is unknown. Germline V lookup: CDR1 SGHRS, CDR2 YFSETQ. V gave up 4 bases and J gave up 4 bases; unmatched junction bases: 9. The CDR3 loop spans 15 amino acids. For the unsorted libraries, 2 million PBMCs stored at -80 C served as input. With 10-nucleotide random UMIs included, cDNA was synthesized by 5'RACE. TCRdb re-called the 5' RACE reads with MiXCR, one entry per CDR3 protein. The sample lists 65,000 to 80,000 distinct CDR3 sequences, 17% occurring once. The material sequenced was PBMCs. The chain joins TRBV5-1 to TRBJ2-5; 8 bases line up with TRBD2. The sequence came from a woman between 40 and 55 years old in good health. CDR3 sequence (DNA): TGCGCCAGCAGCCCCTTACGGGGGGGAGGAGAGACCCAGTACTTC. Protein sequence: CASSPLRGGGETQYF.